A selection of T cell receptor beta chains follows, all from one sample in a study of control samples from healthy donors and cancer patients. Sequencing used immunoSEQ multiplex PCR; TCRdb keeps in-frame clones, though not all of them. The sample has about 24,000 clones, around 83% seen once. The sample comprised PBMCs. The receptor set was obtained from a man aged 60-69 years with head and neck cancer. The CDR3 runs from the conserved cysteine through the conserved F or W. Each record gives: clone size, J gene, V gene, CDR3 protein. A clone size is listed for some rows: how often the clone was seen (once, few, many), or a class if it is expanded.

NA,TRBJ2-7,TRBV7-2,CASSLGPRTGEYEQYF
NA,TRBJ1-2,TRBV19,CASSMGGGYTF
few,TRBJ1-5,TRBV6-4,CASATTVNQPQHF
NA,TRBJ2-2,TRBV18,CASSPSIRGMELFF
NA,TRBJ1-2,TRBV7-2,CASSLGQGASYGYTF
NA,TRBJ1-1,TRBV27,CASSSGAVEAFF
NA,TRBJ2-5,TRBV7-9,CASSLARGRAETQYF
NA,TRBJ1-4,TRBV2,CASSEEPATNEKLFF
NA,TRBJ2-3,TRBV24-1,CATSDPLRQGTTDTQYF
once,TRBJ2-3,TRBV2,CASKGGRTTDTQYF
NA,TRBJ2-1,TRBV6-5,CASTRQGPYNEQFF
NA,TRBJ2-4,TRBV6-5,CASSPSARNIQYF
NA,TRBJ1-5,TRBV9,CASSVDGQDNQPQHF
NA,TRBJ2-2,TRBV11-2,CASSLDLRDTGELFF
NA,TRBJ1-2,TRBV18,CASSPADSLYGYTF
NA,TRBJ2-7,TRBV19,CASRKGDSYLLYEQYF
once,TRBJ1-5,TRBV7-2,CASSAGTGFGQPQHF
NA,TRBJ1-5,TRBV9,CASSPGAANQPQHF
NA,TRBJ1-1,TRBV29-1,CSVEGQRYTEAFF
NA,TRBJ2-2,TRBV19,CASSTPGTGGTGELFF
once,TRBJ1-1,TRBV29-1,CSVEKGVLTGIVAEAFF
NA,TRBJ1-2,TRBV5-1,CASSSLRGNYGYTF
few,TRBJ2-7,TRBV27,CASSLSRRMAYEQYF
NA,TRBJ2-1,TRBV5-1,CASSFSGPGEQFF
once,TRBJ2-1,TRBV7-8,CASSLGLADLYNEQFF
few,TRBJ1-1,TRBV18,CASSPVFGEVGWNTEAFF
NA,TRBJ1-5,TRBV6-5,CASRSRHDSNQPQHF
few,TRBJ2-7,TRBV7-6,CASSLSPGTGGPSYEQYF
NA,TRBJ1-3,TRBV18,CASSPGIANTIYF
once,TRBJ2-3,TRBV5-1,CASSLALDRFTDTQYF
NA,TRBJ2-2,TRBV28,CASSTPTGELFF
NA,TRBJ2-7,TRBV6-5,CASSRDYEQYF
NA,TRBJ1-3,TRBV3-1/TRBV3-2,CASSQGGTASGNTIYF
NA,TRBJ2-1,TRBV2,CASTYANEQFF
NA,TRBJ2-7,TRBV6-4,CASSRDRAGEQYF
NA,TRBJ1-1,TRBV18,CATGAGLNTEAFF
few,TRBJ1-2,TRBV30,CAWSQETGPLYNYGYTF